The clone carrying this TCR beta chain was observed a few times. The target antigen is unknown. Researchers used genomic DNA as the template to profile TCR beta VDJ and CDR3. One entry per CDR3 protein results from TCRdb running MiXCR on the reads. The repertoire consists of 450,000 to 550,000 distinct CDR3 sequences, with roughly a third occurring once and the leading ten covering nearly 0.85%. Per germline, CDR1 SGHRS and CDR2 YFSETQ. The ends lost 6 bases at V and 8 bases at J; junction bases unmatched: 8. This CDR3 is 13 amino acids long. The sample originates from a study of CD8+CD57+ T cells in acquired aplastic anemia. Notes on the study in general: Found in both controls and patients were twenty-nine CD8+ CDR3 sequences. Patients did not significantly differ from controls in CD8+ Simpson's diversity.

The sequenced patients had an expansion of CD8+CD57+ cells seen by flow cytometry. There were no patients without severe acquired aplastic anemia. Therapy had not been given to patients before blood sampling. The clonotype comes from a human donor with aplastic anemia. The source material was sorted CD4+, CD8+, or CD8+CD57+ T cells (not recorded which) from PBMCs. The J gene is TRBJ2-7, the V gene TRBV5-1; 10 bases line up with TRBD1. The CDR3 spells CASNPGQGQQQYF. The CDR3 bases are TGCGCCAGCAACCCGGGACAGGGGCAACAGCAGTACTTC.